This T cell receptor beta chain comes out of a study of CXCR3-negative and CXCR3-positive naive CD8 T cells. Study as a whole: Sequencing brought in roughly 150 million TRB reads altogether, and each library got about 1.5 +/- 0.3 million.

The TRB libraries of cDNA were built by UMI-labeled 5' RACE. TCRdb reprocessed the 5' RACE reads and reports one entry per CDR3 protein, with no DNA. The listing records 60,000 or so distinct CDR3 sequences. Study observations and caveats: TCR strength was inferred from TRB CDR3 properties, while surface CD5 was comparable between naive subsets. Each naive subset displayed comparably high diversity, whereas memory CD8+ cells displayed much lower diversity. Freshly isolated PBMCs were used in most assays, given partial CXCR3 loss after freezing.

Points on this clonotype: Its antigen is still unknown.

The source is a human donor in good health. Some clones in this sample may be carry-over from other donors' samples. The source material was memory CD8+ T cells from blood.

The CDR3 sequence is CSATGTVTYEQYF. The V call is TRBV29-1, the J call TRBJ2-7; without DNA, the TCRdb call of TRBD2 cannot be checked. Germline V gene data show CDR1 as SQVTM and CDR2 as ANQGSEA. CDR3 length: 13 residues.